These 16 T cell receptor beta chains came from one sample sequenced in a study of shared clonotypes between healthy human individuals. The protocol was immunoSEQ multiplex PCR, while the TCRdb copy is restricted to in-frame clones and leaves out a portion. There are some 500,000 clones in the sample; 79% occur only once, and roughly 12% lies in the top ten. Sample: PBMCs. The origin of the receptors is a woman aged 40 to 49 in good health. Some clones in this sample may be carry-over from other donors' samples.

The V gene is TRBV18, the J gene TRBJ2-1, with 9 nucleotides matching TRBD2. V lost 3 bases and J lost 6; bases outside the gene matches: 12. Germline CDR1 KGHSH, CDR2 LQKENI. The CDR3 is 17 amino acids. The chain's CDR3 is CASSPHRLAGVRNEQFF. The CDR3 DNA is TGTGCCAGCTCACCGCACCGATTAGCGGGAGTCCGCAATGAGCAGTTCTTC.

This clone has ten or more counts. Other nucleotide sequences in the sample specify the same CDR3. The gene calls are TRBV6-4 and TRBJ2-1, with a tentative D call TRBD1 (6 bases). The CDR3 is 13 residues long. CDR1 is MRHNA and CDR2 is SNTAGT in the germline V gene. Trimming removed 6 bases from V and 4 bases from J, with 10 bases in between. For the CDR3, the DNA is TGTGCCAGCAGCCCTGACAGGTACAATGAGCAGTTCTTC. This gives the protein CASSPDRYNEQFF.

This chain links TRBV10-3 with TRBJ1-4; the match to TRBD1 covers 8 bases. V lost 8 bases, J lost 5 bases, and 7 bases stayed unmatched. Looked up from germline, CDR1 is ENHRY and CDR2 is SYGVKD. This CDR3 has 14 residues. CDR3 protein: CAISQGQDNEKLFF. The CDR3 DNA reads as TGTGCCATCTCCCAGGGACAGGACAATGAAAAACTGTTTTTT.

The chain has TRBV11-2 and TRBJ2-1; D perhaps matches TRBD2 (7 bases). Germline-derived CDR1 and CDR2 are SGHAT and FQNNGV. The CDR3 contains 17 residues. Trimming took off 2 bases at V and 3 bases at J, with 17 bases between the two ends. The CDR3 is CASSLRGGPLIYNEQFF. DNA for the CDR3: TGTGCCAGCAGCTTAAGGGGGGGGCCCCTGATCTACAATGAGCAGTTCTTC.

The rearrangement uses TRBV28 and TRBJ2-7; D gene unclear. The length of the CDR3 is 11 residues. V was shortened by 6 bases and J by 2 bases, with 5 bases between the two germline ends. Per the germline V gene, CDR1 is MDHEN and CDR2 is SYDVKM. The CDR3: CASRSTYEQYF. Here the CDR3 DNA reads TGTGCCAGCAGATCCACCTACGAGCAGTACTTC.

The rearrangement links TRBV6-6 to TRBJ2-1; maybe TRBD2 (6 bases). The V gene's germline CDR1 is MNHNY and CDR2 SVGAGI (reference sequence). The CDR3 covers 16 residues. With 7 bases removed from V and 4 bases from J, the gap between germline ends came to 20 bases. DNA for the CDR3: TGTGCCAGCACAAAGACCGCCATCGGGGGATACAATGAGCAGTTCTTC. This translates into CASTKTAIGGYNEQFF.

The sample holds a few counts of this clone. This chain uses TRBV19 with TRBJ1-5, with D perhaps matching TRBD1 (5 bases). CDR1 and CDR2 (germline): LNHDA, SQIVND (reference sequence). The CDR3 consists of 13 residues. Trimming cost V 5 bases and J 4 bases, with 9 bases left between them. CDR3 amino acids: CASSWGMNQPQHF. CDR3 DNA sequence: TGTGCCAGTAGTTGGGGGATGAATCAGCCCCAGCATTTT.

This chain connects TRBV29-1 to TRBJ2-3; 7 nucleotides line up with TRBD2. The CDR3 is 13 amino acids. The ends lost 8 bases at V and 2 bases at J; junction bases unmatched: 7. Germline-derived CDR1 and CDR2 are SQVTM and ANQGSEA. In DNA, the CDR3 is TGCAGCCCCCGGGACTACCTCACAGATACGCAGTATTTT. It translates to CSPRDYLTDTQYF.

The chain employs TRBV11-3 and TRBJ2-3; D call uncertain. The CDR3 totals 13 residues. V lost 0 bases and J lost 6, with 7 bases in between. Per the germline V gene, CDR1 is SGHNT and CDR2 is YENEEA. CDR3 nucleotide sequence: TGTGCCAGCAGCTTAGAAGTGGGGGATACGCAGTATTTT. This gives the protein CASSLEVGDTQYF.

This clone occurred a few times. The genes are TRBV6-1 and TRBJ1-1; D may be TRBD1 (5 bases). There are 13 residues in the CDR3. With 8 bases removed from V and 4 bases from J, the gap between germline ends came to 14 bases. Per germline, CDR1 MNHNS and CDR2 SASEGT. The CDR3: CASFALRGTEAFF. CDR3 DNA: TGTGCCAGCTTTGCTCTGAGGGGCACTGAAGCTTTCTTT.

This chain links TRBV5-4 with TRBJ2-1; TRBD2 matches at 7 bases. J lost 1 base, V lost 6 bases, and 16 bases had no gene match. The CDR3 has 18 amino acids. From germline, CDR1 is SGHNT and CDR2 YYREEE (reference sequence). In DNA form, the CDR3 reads TGTGCCAGCACCCGAGGGAGCATAAGGGGAGGGTCCTACAATGAGCAGTTCTTC. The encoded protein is CASTRGSIRGGSYNEQFF. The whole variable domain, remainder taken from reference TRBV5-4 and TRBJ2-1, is ETGVTQSPTHLIKTRGQQVTLRCSSQSGHNTVSWYQQALGQGPQFIFQYYREEENGRGNFPPRFSGLQFPNYSSELNVNALELDDSALYLCASTRGSIRGGSYNEQFFGPGTRLTVL.

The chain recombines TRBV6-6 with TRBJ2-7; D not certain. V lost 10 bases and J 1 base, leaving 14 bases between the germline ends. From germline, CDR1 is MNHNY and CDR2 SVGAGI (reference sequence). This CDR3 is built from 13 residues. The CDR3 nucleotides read TGTGCCACCCAAAAGGACCGATCCTACGAGCAGTACTTC. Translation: CATQKDRSYEQYF.

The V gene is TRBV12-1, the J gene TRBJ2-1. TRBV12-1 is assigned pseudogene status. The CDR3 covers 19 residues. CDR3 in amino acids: CASTQPRGGRGSSYNEQFF. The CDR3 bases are TGTGCCAGCACCCAACCCAGGGGGGGGCGCGGGAGTTCCTACAATGAGCAGTTCTTC.

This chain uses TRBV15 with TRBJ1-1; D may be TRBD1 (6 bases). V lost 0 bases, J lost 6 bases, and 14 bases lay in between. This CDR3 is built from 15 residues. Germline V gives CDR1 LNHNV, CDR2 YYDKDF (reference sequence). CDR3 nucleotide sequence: TGTGCCACCAGCAGAGAGCGAGGGGGTAGGGCTGAAGCTTTCTTT. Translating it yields CATSRERGGRAEAFF.

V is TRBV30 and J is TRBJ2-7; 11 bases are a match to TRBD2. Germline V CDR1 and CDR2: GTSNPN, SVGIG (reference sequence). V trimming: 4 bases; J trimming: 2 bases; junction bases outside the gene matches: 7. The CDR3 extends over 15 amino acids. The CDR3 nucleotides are TGTGCCTGGATGCGAGGGACTAGCGGTACCTACGAGCAGTACTTC. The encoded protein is CAWMRGTSGTYEQYF. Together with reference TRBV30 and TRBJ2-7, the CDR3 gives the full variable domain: SQTIHQWPATLVQPVGSPLSLECTVEGTSNPNLYWYRQAAGRGLQLLFYSVGIGQISSEVPQNLSASRPQDRQFILSSKKLLLSDSGFYLCAWMRGTSGTYEQYFGPGTRLTVT.

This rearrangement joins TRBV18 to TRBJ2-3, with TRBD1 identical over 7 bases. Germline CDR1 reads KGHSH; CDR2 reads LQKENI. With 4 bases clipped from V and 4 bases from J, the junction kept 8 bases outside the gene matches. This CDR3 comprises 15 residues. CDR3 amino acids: CASSLRQGGSDTQYF. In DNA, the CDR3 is TGTGCCAGCTCACTCCGACAGGGTGGTTCAGATACGCAGTATTTT. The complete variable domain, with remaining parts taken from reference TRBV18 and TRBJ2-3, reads NAGVMQNPRHLVRRRGQEARLRCSPMKGHSHVYWYRQLPEEGLKFMVYLQKENIIDESGMPKERFSAEFPKEGPSILRIQQVVRGDSAAYFCASSLRQGGSDTQYFGPGTRLTVL.